These 2 T cell receptor beta chains were sequenced from one sample in a study of kidney transplant recipient with SARS-CoV-2 infection (dated by TCRdb to the early 2020s). What the time point label conveys for this sample: pre-pandemic baseline sample and day 111 after first positive SARS-CoV-2 test. Sequenced on an Illumina MiSeq. TCRdb handled the public reads itself, with Q25 trimming in fastp and clone calling in MiXCR, and kept productive beta chains. Rows are combined by CDR3 protein, so each entry shows the most common genes and DNA. A total of 200,000 to 300,000 distinct CDR3 sequences appear in this sample, around 30% of them only once. In total, the top ten clones hold roughly 7% of the sample. The sample was a blood sample, taken at baseline and around day 110 from a kidney transplant recipient. The origin of the receptors is a male patient aged 30 to 40 who had COVID-19 and was a kidney transplant recipient. Some T cells present after a transplant may be cells of the graft donor.

Worth noting for this clonotype: A read error is possible here, since a much larger clone lies one base away. The gene calls are TRBV2 and TRBJ2-7; 7 bases match TRBD2. This CDR3 region has 16 residues. The V gene's germline CDR1 is SNHLY and CDR2 FYNNEI. CDR3 amino acids: CASSLSSGHSSYGQYF. The CDR3 coding sequence is TGTGCCAGCAGTTTGTCTAGCGGCCACAGCTCCTACGGGCAGTACTTC. Full variable domain (rest looked up from reference TRBV2 and TRBJ2-7): EPEVTQTPSHQVTQMGQEVILRCVPISNHLYFYWYRQILGQKVEFLVSFYNNEISEKSEIFDDQFSVERPDGSNFTLKIRSTKLEDSAMYFCASSLSSGHSSYGQYFGPGTRLTVT.

Points on this clonotype: Being one base from a much bigger clone, this may be a read error. This rearrangement joins TRBV12-3 or TRBV12-4 to TRBJ1-1; 9 bases are a match to TRBD1. CDR3 size: 13 residues. The CDR3: CAGSLDRGTEAFF. The CDR3 DNA reads as TGTGCCGGCAGTCTGGACAGGGGCACTGAAGCTTTCTTT.